The 21 T cell receptor beta chains listed next were all sequenced from one sample in a study of blood T cells in healthy people across ages. A second PCR, run for about 6 to 12 cycles, used a sample-barcoded 5' primer plus a J-beta primer mix. TCRdb itself ran the 5' RACE reads through MiXCR, one entry per CDR3 protein. The table lists about 970,000 distinct CDR3 sequences, roughly 51% of them singletons. What was sequenced was blood. The receptors here all came from a woman in her fifties or sixties in good health.

This chain joins TRBV10-3 and TRBJ2-1, with 8 bases identical to TRBD1. V lost 10 bases to trimming and J lost 1 base; unmatched junction nucleotides: 6. This CDR3 is 14 amino acids long. CDR1 is ENHRY and CDR2 is SYGVKD in the germline V gene. CDR3 DNA sequence: TGTGCCACCGGACAGGGTAAATCCTACAATGAGCAGTTCTTC. Amino acid sequence: CATGQGKSYNEQFF.

V usage is TRBV3-1 and J usage is TRBJ2-5; 8 bases are shared with TRBD2. The CDR3 runs 19 residues. CDR1 LGHDT and CDR2 YNNKEL come from the germline V gene (reference sequence). The trim removed 0 bases at V and 10 bases at J, leaving 22 bases unmatched. The CDR3 nucleotides are TGTGCCAGCAGCCAAGATGGCTCGGGGGCGGGAGGAACTAACCTTGACCAGTACTTC. It yields the protein CASSQDGSGAGGTNLDQYF.

The rearrangement links TRBV4-3 to TRBJ2-7, with 9 bases aligning to TRBD2. CDR1 is LGHNA and CDR2 is YSLEER in the germline V gene. Germline trimming cut 1 base from V and 3 bases from J; bases unmatched to any gene: 7. The CDR3 loop spans 16 amino acids. The CDR3 sequence is CASSQGGTSGFYEQYF. The CDR3 nucleotides read TGCGCCAGCAGCCAAGGGGGAACTAGCGGGTTCTACGAGCAGTACTTC.

The chain is built from TRBV3-1 and TRBJ2-1; D call uncertain. Germline lookup yields CDR1 LGHDT and CDR2 YNNKEL (reference sequence). V was cut by 2 bases and J by 6 bases, with 11 bases left in between. This CDR3 has 14 residues. The CDR3 region is CASSQLRLFNEQFF. DNA of the CDR3: TGTGCCAGCAGCCAATTACGGCTCTTCAATGAGCAGTTCTTC.

CDR3 in amino acids: CSATGAGQPAYNEQFF. The CDR3 DNA reads as TGCAGTGCTACGGGTGCTGGCCAGCCAGCCTACAATGAGCAGTTCTTC. The gene calls are TRBV20-1 and TRBJ2-1; no definite D call. Germline-derived CDR1 and CDR2 are DFQATT and SNEGSKA (reference sequence). V shed 4 bases and J shed 2 bases, with 18 bases lying between them. The CDR3 covers 16 residues.

The V and J genes are TRBV14 and TRBJ1-2; the D is unclear. Germline V gene lookup returns CDR1 SGHDN and CDR2 FVKESK. The CDR3 sequence is 13 residues long. Trimming took off 0 bases at V and 8 bases at J, with 10 bases between the two ends. CDR3 region: CASSQDQGWGYTF. In nucleotides, the CDR3 is TGTGCCAGCAGCCAAGATCAAGGCTGGGGCTACACCTTC.

This clonotype was detected only a few times. The rearrangement joins TRBV7-9 to TRBJ2-7; D is unresolved. Germline values: CDR1 SEHNR, CDR2 FQNEAQ (reference sequence). The ends were cut back, 5 bases at V and 3 bases at J, with 11 bases in the middle. The CDR3 is 13 residues long. CDR3 coding DNA: TGTGCCAGCAGCATAGACGACTTCTACGAGCAGTACTTC. This translates into CASSIDDFYEQYF.

Written as DNA, the CDR3 is TGCAGCGTTGACGTGACTAGCGGGACGGGTGAGCAGTACTTC. It specifies CSVDVTSGTGEQYF. V gene TRBV29-1 combines with J gene TRBJ2-7; TRBD2 aligns across 11 bases. Looked up from germline, CDR1 is SQVTM and CDR2 is ANQGSEA. This CDR3 spans 14 amino acids. Losses at the gene ends were 3 bases for V and 7 bases for J; bases not matched to a gene: 8.

The V gene is TRBV5-1, the J gene TRBJ2-2; 7 bases line up with TRBD2. After removal of 1 base from V and 3 bases from J, the junction contained 3 bases not matched to a gene. Germline CDR1 is SGHRS and CDR2 is YFSETQ. The CDR3 loop spans 15 amino acids. In DNA, the CDR3 is TGCGCCAGCAGCTTGCGGGGGGTCGACACCGGGGAGCTGTTTTTT. Its protein is CASSLRGVDTGELFF. Using reference TRBV5-1 and TRBJ2-2 for the parts outside the CDR3, the full variable domain is KAGVTQTPRYLIKTRGQQVTLSCSPISGHRSVSWYQQTPGQGLQFLFEYFSETQRNKGNFPGRFSGRQFSNSRSEMNVSTLELGDSALYLCASSLRGVDTGELFFGEGSRLTVL.

This clonotype was counted a few times. J is TRBJ2-7 and V is TRBV27; D possibly corresponds to TRBD2 (5 bases). Trimming cost V 2 bases and J 3 bases, with 11 bases left between them. CDR3 length equals 14 residues. CDR1 and CDR2 (germline): MNHEY, SMNVEV (reference sequence). Here the CDR3 DNA reads TGTGCCAGCAGTTTAGATGGGGAGCTCTACGAGCAGTACTTC. This sequence encodes CASSLDGELYEQYF.

V and J are TRBV28 and TRBJ2-3; 11 bases align to TRBD2. The CDR3 spans 22 residues. V was pared by 8 bases and J by 0 bases, with 25 bases of the junction left unmatched. Germline CDR1 is MDHEN and CDR2 is SYDVKM. This chain's CDR3 is CASVLKAVSGLRLAGSTDTQYF. The DNA of the CDR3 is TGTGCCAGCGTATTGAAGGCGGTGTCAGGCCTTAGACTAGCGGGGAGCACAGATACGCAGTATTTT.

The rearrangement uses TRBV28 and TRBJ2-5; the D is unclear. Germline V gives CDR1 MDHEN, CDR2 SYDVKM. Trimming removed 3 bases at V and 0 bases at J, with 8 bases between. CDR3 length: 14 residues. CDR3 coding DNA: TGTGCCAGCAGTTTCCCCGGCTACCAAGAGACCCAGTACTTC. It is translated as CASSFPGYQETQYF.

This clonotype was picked up a small number of times. This CDR3 is CSARPIGPSGTSVNEQFF. DNA of the CDR3: TGCAGTGCTAGACCGATAGGCCCTAGCGGGACTAGCGTCAATGAGCAGTTCTTC. J is TRBJ2-1 and V is TRBV20-1, with 10 bases fitting TRBD2. Germline lookup yields CDR1 DFQATT and CDR2 SNEGSKA (reference sequence). Trimming at V came to 2 bases and at J to 6 bases, leaving 16 bases not matched to a gene. The CDR3 loop spans 18 amino acids.

The chain carries TRBV20-1 and TRBJ1-5; possible D gene TRBD1, 5 bases. V shed 3 bases and J shed 3 bases, with 9 bases lying between them. This CDR3 is built from 13 residues. Germline V lookup: CDR1 DFQATT, CDR2 SNEGSKA (reference sequence). The CDR3 region has the DNA TGCAGTGCTAGGACAGTGACCAATCAGCCCCAGCATTTT. It specifies CSARTVTNQPQHF.

A few counts support this clonotype. The rearrangement uses TRBV30 and TRBJ2-5; D call uncertain. The CDR3 is made up of 12 amino acids. The germline V and J ends were trimmed by 3 bases and 5 bases, with 10 bases remaining between them. Germline loops: CDR1 GTSNPN, CDR2 SVGIG (reference sequence). The CDR3 region is CAWRVLGETQYF. The DNA of the CDR3 is TGTGCCTGGAGGGTACTGGGGGAGACCCAGTACTTC.

This clonotype was seen a few times. The junction and the germline gene differ at one end; a read error may be behind it. The chain recombines TRBV5-1 with TRBJ2-1; TRBD2 aligns across 8 bases. Germline CDR1 SGHRS, CDR2 YFSETQ. The CDR3 sequence is 15 residues long. CDR3 DNA sequence: TGTGCCAGCAGCTTAGTGAGCGGGAGTTATAATGAGCAGTTCTTC. This gives the protein CASSLVSGSYNEQFF.

Regarding this clonotype: At one end the junction does not follow the germline gene, possibly because of a read error. The chain combines TRBV7-2 with TRBJ2-3; 9 bases agree with TRBD2. Germline CDR1 and CDR2: SGHTA and FQGNSA. The CDR3 runs 15 residues. CDR3 loop: CAGSFSGGITDTQYF. CDR3 coding DNA: TGTGCCGGCAGCTTTAGCGGGGGAATCACAGATACGCAGTATTTT. Looking up the rest from reference TRBV7-2 and TRBJ2-3 gives the full variable domain: GAGVSQSPSNKVTEKGKDVELRCDPISGHTALYWYRQSLGQGLEFLIYFQGNSAPDKSGLPSDRFSAERTGGSVSTLTIQRTQQEDSAVYLCAGSFSGGITDTQYFGPGTRLTVL.

A few counts support this clonotype. The chain joins TRBV20-1 to TRBJ2-1, with D hard to call. Trimming stripped 5 bases from V and 1 base from J, with 9 bases between. Germline loops: CDR1 DFQATT, CDR2 SNEGSKA (reference sequence). This CDR3 is built from 13 residues. The CDR3 loop reads CSAYPGSYNEQFF. Written as DNA, the CDR3 is TGCAGTGCTTACCCAGGATCCTACAATGAGCAGTTCTTC.

Details on this clonotype: One end of the junction fails to match germline, which may point to a read error. The J gene is TRBJ2-7, the V gene TRBV27; D gene ambiguous. Per germline, CDR1 MNHEY and CDR2 SMNVEV (reference sequence). The CDR3 is 15 amino acids. The CDR3: CASGFGGPGPYEQYF. As DNA, the CDR3 is TGTGCCAGCGGTTTTGGCGGCCCGGGCCCCTACGAGCAGTACTTC.

This clonotype was counted between two and nine times. CDR3 sequence (DNA): TGCAGTGCTAGCCGGGGACTAGAAGATACGCAGTATTTT. Translating gives CSASRGLEDTQYF. The gene calls are TRBV20-1 and TRBJ2-3, with 8 bases identical to TRBD2. CDR1 is DFQATT and CDR2 is SNEGSKA in the germline V gene (reference sequence). V shed 3 bases and J 5 bases; nucleotides not matched to a gene: 4. CDR3 length: 13 amino acids.

The chain recombines TRBV11-2 with TRBJ2-1, with 9 bases that match TRBD2. This CDR3 is 17 amino acids long. V shed 5 bases and J 13 bases; nucleotides not matched to a gene: 21. The germline gives CDR1 SGHAT, CDR2 FQNNGV. DNA for the CDR3: TGTGCCAGCAGCCCACTGAAAGGGACTAGCTCCCACGGGAGACAGTTCTTC. Protein product: CASSPLKGTSSHGRQFF.